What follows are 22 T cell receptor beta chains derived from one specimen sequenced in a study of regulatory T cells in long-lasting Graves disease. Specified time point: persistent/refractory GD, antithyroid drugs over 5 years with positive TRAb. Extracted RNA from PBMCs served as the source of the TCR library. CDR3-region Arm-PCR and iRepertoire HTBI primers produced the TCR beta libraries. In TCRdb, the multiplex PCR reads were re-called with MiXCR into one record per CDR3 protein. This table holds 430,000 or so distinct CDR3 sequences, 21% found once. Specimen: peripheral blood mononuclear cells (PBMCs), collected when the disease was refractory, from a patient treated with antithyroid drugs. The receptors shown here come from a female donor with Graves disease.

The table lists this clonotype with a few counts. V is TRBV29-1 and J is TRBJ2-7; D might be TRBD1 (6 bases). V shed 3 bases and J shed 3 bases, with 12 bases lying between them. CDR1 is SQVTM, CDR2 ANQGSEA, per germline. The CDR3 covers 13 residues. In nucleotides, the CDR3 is TGCAGCGTTGAGTCAACAGGGAGCTACGAGCAGTACTTC. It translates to CSVESTGSYEQYF.

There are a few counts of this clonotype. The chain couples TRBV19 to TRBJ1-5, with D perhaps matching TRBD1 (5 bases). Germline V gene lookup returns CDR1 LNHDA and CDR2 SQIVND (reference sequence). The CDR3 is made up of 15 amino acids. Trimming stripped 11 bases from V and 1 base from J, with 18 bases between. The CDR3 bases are TGTGCCGGGGCTCGGACTGGGGAAAGCAATCAGCCCCAGCATTTT. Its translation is CAGARTGESNQPQHF.

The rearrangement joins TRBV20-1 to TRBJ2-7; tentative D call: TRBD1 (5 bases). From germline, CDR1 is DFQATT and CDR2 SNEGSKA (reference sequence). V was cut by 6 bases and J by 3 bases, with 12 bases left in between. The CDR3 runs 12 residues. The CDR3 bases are TGCAGTGCCCTCGTTCAGGGCTACGAGCAGTACTTC. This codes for CSALVQGYEQYF.

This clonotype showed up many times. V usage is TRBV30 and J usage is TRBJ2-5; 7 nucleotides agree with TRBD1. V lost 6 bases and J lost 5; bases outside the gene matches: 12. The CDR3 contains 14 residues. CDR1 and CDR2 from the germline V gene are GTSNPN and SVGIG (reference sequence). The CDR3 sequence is CACVPGQSYETQYF. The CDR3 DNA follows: TGTGCCTGTGTTCCGGGACAGAGCTACGAGACCCAGTACTTC.

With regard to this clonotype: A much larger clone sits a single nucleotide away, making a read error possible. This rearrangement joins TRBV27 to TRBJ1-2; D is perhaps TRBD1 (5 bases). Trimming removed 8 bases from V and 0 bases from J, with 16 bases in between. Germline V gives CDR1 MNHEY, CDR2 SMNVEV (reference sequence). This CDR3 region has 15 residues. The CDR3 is CASGRDRDSNYGYTF. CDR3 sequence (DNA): TGTGCCAGCGGGCGCGACAGAGATTCTAACTATGGCTACACCTTC.

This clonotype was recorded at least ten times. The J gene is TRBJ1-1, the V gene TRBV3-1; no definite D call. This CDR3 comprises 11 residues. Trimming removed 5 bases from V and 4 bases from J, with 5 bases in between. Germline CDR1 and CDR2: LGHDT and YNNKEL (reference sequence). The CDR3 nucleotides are TGTGCCAGCAGCAGAACCACTGAAGCTTTCTTT. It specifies CASSRTTEAFF.

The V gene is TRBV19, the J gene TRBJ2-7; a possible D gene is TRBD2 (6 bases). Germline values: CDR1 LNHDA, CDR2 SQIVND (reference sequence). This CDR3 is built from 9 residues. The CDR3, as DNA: TGTGCGGCAGGGAGGGAGCAGTACTTC. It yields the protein CAAGREQYF. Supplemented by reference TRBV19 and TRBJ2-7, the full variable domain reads DGGITQSPKYLFRKEGQNVTLSCEQNLNHDAMYWYRQDPGQGLRLIYYSQIVNDFQKGDIAEGYSVSREKKESFPLTVTSAQKNPTAFYLCAAGREQYFGPGTRLTVT.

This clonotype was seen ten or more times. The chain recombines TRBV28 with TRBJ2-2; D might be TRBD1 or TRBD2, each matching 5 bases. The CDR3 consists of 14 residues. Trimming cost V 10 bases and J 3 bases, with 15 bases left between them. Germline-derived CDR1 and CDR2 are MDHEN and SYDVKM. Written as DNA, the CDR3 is TGTGCCATCCGAAGGGGAGTTGACACCGGGGAGCTGTTTTTT. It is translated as CAIRRGVDTGELFF.

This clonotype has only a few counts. CDR3: CASSLEGRRPQPQHF. The DNA of the CDR3 is TGTGCCAGCAGCTTAGAAGGGAGACGGCCTCAGCCCCAGCATTTT. This sequence joins TRBV7-2 and TRBJ1-5; no clear D. The CDR3 spans 15 residues. Trimming removed 1 base from V and 6 bases from J, with 13 bases in between. The V gene's germline CDR1 is SGHTA and CDR2 FQGNSA. Together with reference TRBV7-2 and TRBJ1-5, the CDR3 gives the full variable domain: GAGVSQSPSNKVTEKGKDVELRCDPISGHTALYWYRQSLGQGLEFLIYFQGNSAPDKSGLPSDRFSAERTGGSVSTLTIQRTQQEDSAVYLCASSLEGRRPQPQHFGDGTRLSIL.

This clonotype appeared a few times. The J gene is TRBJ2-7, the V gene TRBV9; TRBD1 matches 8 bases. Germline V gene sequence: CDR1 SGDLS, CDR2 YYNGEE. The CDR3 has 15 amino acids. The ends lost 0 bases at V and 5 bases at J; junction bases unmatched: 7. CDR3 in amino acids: CASSVEGQGSDEQYF. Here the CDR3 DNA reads TGTGCCAGCAGCGTAGAAGGACAGGGATCGGACGAGCAGTACTTC.

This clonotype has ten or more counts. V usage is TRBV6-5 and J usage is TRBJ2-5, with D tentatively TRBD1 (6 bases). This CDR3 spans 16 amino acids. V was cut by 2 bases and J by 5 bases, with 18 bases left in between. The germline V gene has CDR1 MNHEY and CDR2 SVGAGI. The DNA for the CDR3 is TGTGCCAGCAGTTACGGGGGCTCTAGTCCGGGTGAGACCCAGTACTTC. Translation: CASSYGGSSPGETQYF.

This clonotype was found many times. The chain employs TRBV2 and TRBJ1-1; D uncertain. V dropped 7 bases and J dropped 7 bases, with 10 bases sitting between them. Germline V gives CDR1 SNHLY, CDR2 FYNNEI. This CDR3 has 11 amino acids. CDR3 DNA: TGTGCCAGCACCGTGGGAGGTGAAGCTTTCTTT. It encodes CASTVGGEAFF.

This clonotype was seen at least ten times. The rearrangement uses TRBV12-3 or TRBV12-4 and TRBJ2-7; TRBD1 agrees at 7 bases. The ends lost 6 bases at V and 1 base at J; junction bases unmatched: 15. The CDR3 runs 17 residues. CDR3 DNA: TGTGCCAGCAGCCGACAGGGTCCAGGTCTAGCTTCCTACGAGCAGTACTTC. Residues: CASSRQGPGLASYEQYF.

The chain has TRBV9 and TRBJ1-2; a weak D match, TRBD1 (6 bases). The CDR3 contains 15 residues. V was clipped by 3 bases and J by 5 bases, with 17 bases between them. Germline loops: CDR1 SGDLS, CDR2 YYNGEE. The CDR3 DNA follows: TGTGCCAGCAGCGATCCCCCCACAGGGATTTATGGCTACACCTTC. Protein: CASSDPPTGIYGYTF.

As DNA, the CDR3 is TGTGCCTGCGCGGGTGGAGATAGGGAGCAGTTCTTC. This codes for CACAGGDREQFF. V gene TRBV30 combines with J gene TRBJ2-1, with D maybe TRBD2 (5 bases). The CDR3 has 12 amino acids. V shed 6 bases and J shed 10 bases, with 16 bases lying between them. In germline, CDR1 is GTSNPN, CDR2 SVGIG (reference sequence).

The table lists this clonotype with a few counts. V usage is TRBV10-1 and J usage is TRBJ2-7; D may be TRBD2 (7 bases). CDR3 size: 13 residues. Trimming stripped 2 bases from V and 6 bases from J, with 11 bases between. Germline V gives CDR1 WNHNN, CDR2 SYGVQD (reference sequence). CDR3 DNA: TGCGCCAGCAGTGAGCGGGGGGCGCGCGAGCAGTACTTC. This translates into CASSERGAREQYF.

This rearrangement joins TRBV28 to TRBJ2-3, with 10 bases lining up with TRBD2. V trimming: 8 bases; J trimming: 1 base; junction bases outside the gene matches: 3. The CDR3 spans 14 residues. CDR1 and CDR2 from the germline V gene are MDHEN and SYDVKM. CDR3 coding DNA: TGTGCCAGCTGGGGGACTAGCGGCACAGATACGCAGTATTTT. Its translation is CASWGTSGTDTQYF.

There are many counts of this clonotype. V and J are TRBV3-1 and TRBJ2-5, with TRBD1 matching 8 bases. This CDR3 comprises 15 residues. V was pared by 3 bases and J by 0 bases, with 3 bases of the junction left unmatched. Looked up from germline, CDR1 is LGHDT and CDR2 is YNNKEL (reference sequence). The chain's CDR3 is CASSQLQGDQETQYF. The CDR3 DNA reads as TGTGCCAGCAGCCAGCTACAGGGGGACCAAGAGACCCAGTACTTC.

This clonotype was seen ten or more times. The CDR3 reads CASSPGALVTEAFF. The CDR3 bases are TGTGCCAGTAGTCCGGGGGCGCTGGTCACTGAAGCTTTCTTT. The chain is built from TRBV19 and TRBJ1-1; a weak D match, TRBD1 (6 bases). The CDR3 totals 14 residues. In germline, CDR1 is LNHDA, CDR2 SQIVND (reference sequence). V lost 5 bases to trimming and J lost 4 bases, with 14 bases between them.

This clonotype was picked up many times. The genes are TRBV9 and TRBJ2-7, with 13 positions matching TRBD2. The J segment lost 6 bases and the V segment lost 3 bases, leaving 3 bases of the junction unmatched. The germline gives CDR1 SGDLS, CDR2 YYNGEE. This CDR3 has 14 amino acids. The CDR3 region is CASSAGTSGTEQYF. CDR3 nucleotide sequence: TGTGCCAGCAGCGCAGGGACTAGCGGGACCGAGCAGTACTTC.

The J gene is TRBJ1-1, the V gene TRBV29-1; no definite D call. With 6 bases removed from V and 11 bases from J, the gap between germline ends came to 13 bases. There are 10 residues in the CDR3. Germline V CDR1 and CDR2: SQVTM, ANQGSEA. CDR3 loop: CSVLIEGAFF. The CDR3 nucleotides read TGCAGCGTACTAATCGAGGGTGCTTTCTTT.

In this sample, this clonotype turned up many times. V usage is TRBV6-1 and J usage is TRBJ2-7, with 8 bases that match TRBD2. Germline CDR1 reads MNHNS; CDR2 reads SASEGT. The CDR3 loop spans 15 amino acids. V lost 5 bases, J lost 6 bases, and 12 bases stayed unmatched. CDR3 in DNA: TGTGCCAGCAGTAGGGGACTAGAGGGCGTCTCCGAGCAGTACTTC. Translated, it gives CASSRGLEGVSEQYF.